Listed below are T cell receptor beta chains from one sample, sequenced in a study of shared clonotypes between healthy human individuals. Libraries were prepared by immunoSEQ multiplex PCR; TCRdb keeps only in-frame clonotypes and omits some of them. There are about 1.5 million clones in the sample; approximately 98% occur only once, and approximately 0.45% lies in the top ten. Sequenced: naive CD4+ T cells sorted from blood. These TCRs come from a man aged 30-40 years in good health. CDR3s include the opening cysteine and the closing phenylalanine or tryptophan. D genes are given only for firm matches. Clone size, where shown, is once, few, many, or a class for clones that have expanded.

CDR3nt: TGTGCCAGCTCACCTAAGACAGGGGAGTTAGTCAATGAGCAGTTCTTC
CDR3aa: CASSPKTGELVNEQFF
d_gene: TRBD1
v_gene: TRBV18
j_gene: TRBJ2-1
abundance: .

CDR3nt: TGCAGCGTTGAAGATCGAGGGGCAGATACGCAGTATTTT
CDR3aa: CSVEDRGADTQYF
d_gene: .
v_gene: TRBV29-1
j_gene: TRBJ2-3
abundance: .

CDR3nt: TGTGCCAGCTCACCCCTTCCAGGGGCCCCGGGGGAAAAACTGTTTTTT
CDR3aa: CASSPLPGAPGEKLFF
d_gene: .
v_gene: TRBV18
j_gene: TRBJ1-4
abundance: .

CDR3nt: TGCGCCAGCAGCCAAGATTACCGACAGAGCTCCTACAATGAGCAGTTCTTC
CDR3aa: CASSQDYRQSSYNEQFF
d_gene: .
v_gene: TRBV4-1
j_gene: TRBJ2-1
abundance: once

CDR3nt: TGTGCCAGCACACCGGGACTAGTCGGTTACGAGCAGTACTTC
CDR3aa: CASTPGLVGYEQYF
d_gene: TRBD2
v_gene: TRBV6-1
j_gene: TRBJ2-7
abundance: few

CDR3nt: TGTGCCAGCACCGATCTGACGGGAGTGAACGAGCAGTACTTC
CDR3aa: CASTDLTGVNEQYF
d_gene: .
v_gene: TRBV25-1
j_gene: TRBJ2-7
abundance: .

CDR3nt: TGTGCCAGCAACCCGGGACAGCAAACCTACGAGCAGTACTTC
CDR3aa: CASNPGQQTYEQYF
d_gene: TRBD1
v_gene: TRBV5-6
j_gene: TRBJ2-7
abundance: .

CDR3nt: TGTGCCAGAACCCTATTCTGGGACAGGGATGGGGATGAGCAGTTCTTC
CDR3aa: CARTLFWDRDGDEQFF
d_gene: TRBD1
v_gene: TRBV5-3
j_gene: TRBJ2-1
abundance: .

CDR3nt: TGTGCCAGCTCACCACCTGCAAGGGGTCTTCAGGATGAGCAGTTCTTC
CDR3aa: CASSPPARGLQDEQFF
d_gene: .
v_gene: TRBV18
j_gene: TRBJ2-1
abundance: .

CDR3nt: TGTGCCATCAGTGAGTCTGGTGCAGATACGCAGTATTTT
CDR3aa: CAISESGADTQYF
d_gene: .
v_gene: TRBV10-3
j_gene: TRBJ2-3
abundance: .

CDR3nt: TGTGCCAGCAGCACAACAGGGATCGAGCAGTACTTC
CDR3aa: CASSTTGIEQYF
d_gene: .
v_gene: TRBV7-2
j_gene: TRBJ2-7
abundance: .

CDR3nt: TGCGCCAGCAGGGCGCTAGGGAACCCGTCTTCCTACAATGAGCAGTTCTTC
CDR3aa: CASRALGNPSSYNEQFF
d_gene: .
v_gene: TRBV5-1
j_gene: TRBJ2-1
abundance: .

CDR3nt: TGTGCCAGCAGCATCACACCCAATCAGCCCCAGCATTTT
CDR3aa: CASSITPNQPQHF
d_gene: .
v_gene: TRBV5-6
j_gene: TRBJ1-5
abundance: .

CDR3nt: TGTGCCAGCAGCCCAAGGGGGTGGAACACCGGGGAGCTGTTTTTT
CDR3aa: CASSPRGWNTGELFF
d_gene: .
v_gene: TRBV5-4
j_gene: TRBJ2-2
abundance: .

CDR3nt: TGTGCCAGCAGTTACTACTCAAGGGGGCTCTACGAGCAGTACTTC
CDR3aa: CASSYYSRGLYEQYF
d_gene: TRBD1
v_gene: TRBV6-5
j_gene: TRBJ2-7
abundance: .

CDR3nt: TGTGCCAGCTCACCACAACGGGACAGGGCGGGGGAGCTGTTTTTT
CDR3aa: CASSPQRDRAGELFF
d_gene: TRBD1
v_gene: TRBV18
j_gene: TRBJ2-2
abundance: .

CDR3nt: TGTGCCTCCGGACTGAAAAATGAGCAGTTCTTC
CDR3aa: CASGLKNEQFF
d_gene: .
v_gene: TRBV30
j_gene: TRBJ2-1
abundance: .

CDR3nt: TGCGCCAGCAGCCCTCTATTACTAGCGCGCTCCACAGATACGCAGTATTTT
CDR3aa: CASSPLLLARSTDTQYF
d_gene: TRBD2
v_gene: TRBV5-1
j_gene: TRBJ2-3
abundance: .

CDR3nt: TGTGCCAGTTCCTACACAGGGGGCAACTACGAGCAGTACTTC
CDR3aa: CASSYTGGNYEQYF
d_gene: TRBD1
v_gene: TRBV2
j_gene: TRBJ2-7
abundance: .

CDR3nt: TGTGCCAGCGGATGGGGCAGGGCCTCCTACGAGCAGTACTTC
CDR3aa: CASGWGRASYEQYF
d_gene: .
v_gene: TRBV2
j_gene: TRBJ2-7
abundance: .

CDR3nt: TGTGCCAGCAGCCCACGTGGGACAGTTTTTAATGAAAAACTGTTTTTT
CDR3aa: CASSPRGTVFNEKLFF
d_gene: TRBD1
v_gene: TRBV7-9
j_gene: TRBJ1-4
abundance: .

CDR3nt: TGTGCCAGCAGCTTGTGGGCCCAAGGCAATCAGCCCCAGCATTTT
CDR3aa: CASSLWAQGNQPQHF
d_gene: .
v_gene: TRBV5-6
j_gene: TRBJ1-5
abundance: .

CDR3nt: TGTGCCATCAGCCCCGGGACTAGCGGGACCAAGACCTACGAGCAGTACTTC
CDR3aa: CAISPGTSGTKTYEQYF
d_gene: TRBD2
v_gene: TRBV10-3
j_gene: TRBJ2-7
abundance: .

CDR3nt: TGTGCCAGCTCACCGAAATACAGGGCCACAGATACGCAGTATTTT
CDR3aa: CASSPKYRATDTQYF
d_gene: .
v_gene: TRBV18
j_gene: TRBJ2-3
abundance: once

CDR3nt: TGCGCCAGCAGCCAAGATATCGGGCTCCGGGAGGGTGAGCAGTTCTTC
CDR3aa: CASSQDIGLREGEQFF
d_gene: TRBD2
v_gene: TRBV4-1
j_gene: TRBJ2-1
abundance: .

CDR3nt: TGTGCCAGCAGTTTATATCGCGGGACAGGGGGCACAGGGGCCAACGTCCTGACTTTC
CDR3aa: CASSLYRGTGGTGANVLTF
d_gene: TRBD1
v_gene: TRBV27
j_gene: TRBJ2-6
abundance: .

CDR3nt: TGTGCCAGCTCACAGACAGGGGGCGGATCCTACGAGCAGTACTTC
CDR3aa: CASSQTGGGSYEQYF
d_gene: TRBD1
v_gene: TRBV18
j_gene: TRBJ2-7
abundance: .

CDR3nt: TGCGCCAGCAGTGACCCATCGACTAGCGGCACCGGGGAGCTGTTTTTT
CDR3aa: CASSDPSTSGTGELFF
d_gene: TRBD2
v_gene: TRBV10-1
j_gene: TRBJ2-2
abundance: .

CDR3nt: TGTGCCTGGATAATAGGGCCTCTGGAGCAGTTCTTC
CDR3aa: CAWIIGPLEQFF
d_gene: .
v_gene: TRBV30
j_gene: TRBJ2-1
abundance: .

CDR3nt: TGTGCCAGCAGTGCCCACACCACCGGGGAGCTGTTTTTT
CDR3aa: CASSAHTTGELFF
d_gene: .
v_gene: TRBV25-1
j_gene: TRBJ2-2
abundance: .

CDR3nt: TGTGCCAGCAGCGGACCAAGGGTTTCAGCGAGCTCTGGAAACACCATATATTTT
CDR3aa: CASSGPRVSASSGNTIYF
d_gene: .
v_gene: TRBV9
j_gene: TRBJ1-3
abundance: .

CDR3nt: TGTGCCAGCAGCTTAGGTTTACGGGTGAGCAATCAGCCCCAGCATTTT
CDR3aa: CASSLGLRVSNQPQHF
d_gene: .
v_gene: TRBV7-2
j_gene: TRBJ1-5
abundance: .

CDR3nt: TGCGCCAGCAGCCAAGCCCAAGGACTAGCGGAAAGCTCCTACGAGCAGTACTTC
CDR3aa: CASSQAQGLAESSYEQYF
d_gene: TRBD2
v_gene: TRBV4-1
j_gene: TRBJ2-7
abundance: .

CDR3nt: TGCGCCAGCAGGGTCCCTCTTAGTGGTACGCAGTATTTT
CDR3aa: CASRVPLSGTQYF
d_gene: .
v_gene: TRBV5-1
j_gene: TRBJ2-3
abundance: .

CDR3nt: TGTGCCACCAGCAGAGGAGGACTAGCGGGAGTCCTGTTCTTC
CDR3aa: CATSRGGLAGVLFF
d_gene: TRBD2
v_gene: TRBV15
j_gene: TRBJ2-1
abundance: .

CDR3nt: TGTGCCAGCGGGGGGAACGGGAATGAGCAGTTCTTC
CDR3aa: CASGGNGNEQFF
d_gene: .
v_gene: TRBV11-1
j_gene: TRBJ2-1
abundance: .

CDR3nt: TGTGCCAGCAGGCGCACAGCCTACGAGCAGTACTTC
CDR3aa: CASRRTAYEQYF
d_gene: .
v_gene: TRBV6-5
j_gene: TRBJ2-7
abundance: .

CDR3nt: TGTGCCAGCAGCTTGGGCGTAGGGGCGGTTCGTCAGCCCCAGCATTTT
CDR3aa: CASSLGVGAVRQPQHF
d_gene: .
v_gene: TRBV5-5
j_gene: TRBJ1-5
abundance: .

CDR3nt: TGTGCCAGCAGCGTAGCTCGGGGGCCCGGGGAGCTGTTTTTT
CDR3aa: CASSVARGPGELFF
d_gene: .
v_gene: TRBV9
j_gene: TRBJ2-2
abundance: .

CDR3nt: TGTGCCAGCAGTTTGGTGAACACTGAAGCTTTCTTT
CDR3aa: CASSLVNTEAFF
d_gene: .
v_gene: TRBV28
j_gene: TRBJ1-1
abundance: .

CDR3nt: TGCAGCGTTGAAAATCGTCGAACAGGTAGCTTGTACGAGCAGTACTTC
CDR3aa: CSVENRRTGSLYEQYF
d_gene: .
v_gene: TRBV29-1
j_gene: TRBJ2-7
abundance: .

CDR3nt: TGTGCCAGCTCACCGCGGGGCTTGAACACTGAAGCTTTCTTT
CDR3aa: CASSPRGLNTEAFF
d_gene: .
v_gene: TRBV18
j_gene: TRBJ1-1
abundance: .

CDR3nt: TGCGCCAGCAGCTGGGGTCGACAGGGGCTGAACACCGGGGAGCTGTTTTTT
CDR3aa: CASSWGRQGLNTGELFF
d_gene: TRBD1
v_gene: TRBV5-1
j_gene: TRBJ2-2
abundance: .

CDR3nt: TGTGCCATCAGTGACCCGACTAGCGGGAGGACGACCGGGGAGCTGTTTTTT
CDR3aa: CAISDPTSGRTTGELFF
d_gene: TRBD2
v_gene: TRBV10-3
j_gene: TRBJ2-2
abundance: .

CDR3nt: TGTGCCAGCAGCTTTCCGGGACTAGCAAGCGAGCAGTACTTC
CDR3aa: CASSFPGLASEQYF
d_gene: TRBD2
v_gene: TRBV7-2
j_gene: TRBJ2-7
abundance: once

CDR3nt: TGTGCCAGCATCACAGACAGGCGTAACTATGGCTACACCTTC
CDR3aa: CASITDRRNYGYTF
d_gene: .
v_gene: TRBV2
j_gene: TRBJ1-2
abundance: once

CDR3nt: TGCGCCAGCAGCCAAGACCCGGATCAGCCCCAGCATTTT
CDR3aa: CASSQDPDQPQHF
d_gene: .
v_gene: TRBV4-1
j_gene: TRBJ1-5
abundance: .

CDR3nt: TGTGCCAGCAGCACTGGGGGGAGGGACCAAGAGACCCAGTACTTC
CDR3aa: CASSTGGRDQETQYF
d_gene: TRBD2
v_gene: TRBV11-3
j_gene: TRBJ2-5
abundance: .

CDR3nt: TGTGCCAGCAGCCACACGGACAGGGGGCAATTTATAGACTTC
CDR3aa: CASSHTDRGQFIDF
d_gene: TRBD1
v_gene: TRBV4-2
j_gene: TRBJ2-7
abundance: .

CDR3nt: TGTGCCAGCAGCGATAAGGATACGCAGTATTTT
CDR3aa: CASSDKDTQYF
d_gene: .
v_gene: TRBV9
j_gene: TRBJ2-3
abundance: .

CDR3nt: TGTGCCAGCAGTGTTCAGTCCGGACAGGGGGCTTGGGAGCAGTACTTC
CDR3aa: CASSVQSGQGAWEQYF
d_gene: TRBD1
v_gene: TRBV6-1
j_gene: TRBJ2-7
abundance: .

CDR3nt: TGTGCCAGCAGCTTAGAGGGGCTGCGAGAGACCCAGTACTTC
CDR3aa: CASSLEGLRETQYF
d_gene: .
v_gene: TRBV7-2
j_gene: TRBJ2-5
abundance: .

CDR3nt: TGTGCCAGCAGTCCCTCCCGACTAGCGGGAAGGACCGGGGAGCTGTTTTTT
CDR3aa: CASSPSRLAGRTGELFF
d_gene: TRBD2
v_gene: TRBV27
j_gene: TRBJ2-2
abundance: .

CDR3nt: TGTGCCAGCAGCTTGTTTAGCGGGGGCACAGATACGCAGTATTTT
CDR3aa: CASSLFSGGTDTQYF
d_gene: TRBD2
v_gene: TRBV5-5
j_gene: TRBJ2-3
abundance: once

CDR3nt: TGTGCCAGCAGTTACTCGATTGGGGCAGGGACCACTGAAGCTTTCTTT
CDR3aa: CASSYSIGAGTTEAFF
d_gene: .
v_gene: TRBV6-6
j_gene: TRBJ1-1
abundance: .